The 25 T cell receptor beta chains below all came from one sample that was sequenced in a study of low-dose radiotherapy and immunotherapy resistance in tumors. TRAV- and TRBV-specific primers were used for first-strand cDNA, which covered alpha and beta chains. The PCR that amplified TCRs ran for around 22 cycles, relying on a constant-region primer and a V-primer adapter. Each CDR3 protein gets one entry after TCRdb re-called the reads with MiXCR. The table lists around 100,000 distinct CDR3 sequences, roughly 19% of them singletons. The sample's time point: after trial treatment. Documented treatment: LDRT plus nivolumab, ipilimumab, low-dose cyclophosphamide and aspirin (RACIN trial). Sample: PBMCs, taken after low-dose radiotherapy plus immunotherapy. Receptors originate from a female donor with ovarian cancer.

Ten or more counts support this clonotype. The CDR3, as DNA: TGCGCCAGCAGCCAAGAACGGGCGGGCCTCTCTGGGGCCAACGTCCTGACTTTC. It translates to CASSQERAGLSGANVLTF. The rearrangement uses TRBV4-1 and TRBJ2-6; the D gene is possibly TRBD2 (5 bases). This CDR3 comprises 18 residues. The germline V gene has CDR1 MGHRA and CDR2 YSYEKL. V shed 0 bases and J shed 0 bases, with 12 bases lying between them.

A remark on this clonotype: A far more abundant clone sits one base away, making this likely a read error. The chain joins TRBV10-3 to TRBJ2-1; TRBD1 or TRBD2 may be the D gene (5 bases each). The CDR3 loop spans 15 amino acids. Between the trimmed V and J ends, which lost 8 bases and 10 bases, there was a span of 24 bases. CDR1 and CDR2 (germline): ENHRY, SYGVKD. Here the CDR3 reads CAIGTRSRGSYEQFF. In nucleotides, the CDR3 is TGTGCCATCGGTACGCGTTCGAGGGGCTCCTACGAGCAGTTCTTC.

This clonotype was picked up many times. The rearrangement uses TRBV6-6 and TRBJ1-5; perhaps TRBD1 as D (5 bases). With 7 bases removed from V and 1 base from J, the gap between germline ends came to 14 bases. CDR1 MNHNY and CDR2 SVGAGI come from the germline V gene (reference sequence). The CDR3 contains 15 residues. CDR3 protein: CASTYVRGSNQPQHF. The DNA of the CDR3 is TGTGCCAGCACCTACGTAAGGGGAAGCAATCAGCCCCAGCATTTT.

This clonotype was counted many times. The chain has TRBV6-4 and TRBJ2-3; the D gene is possibly TRBD2 (7 bases). The CDR3 contains 15 residues. CDR1 and CDR2 from the germline V gene are MRHNA and SNTAGT. CDR3 nucleotides: TGTGTCCACTCGTATTGGGGGGGGGCCACAGATACGCAGTATTTT. This codes for CVHSYWGGATDTQYF.

This rearrangement joins TRBV30 to TRBJ1-2; D may be TRBD1 (6 bases). Trimming cost V 5 bases and J 6 bases, with 13 bases left between them. Germline loops: CDR1 GTSNPN, CDR2 SVGIG (reference sequence). The CDR3 extends over 12 amino acids. CDR3 loop: CAWGKDRHGYTF. The CDR3 DNA sequence: TGTGCCTGGGGCAAAGACAGGCATGGCTACACCTTC.

In this sample, this clonotype turned up many times. V is TRBV6-5 and J is TRBJ2-7, with a weak D call TRBD2 (5 bases). The V end was cut by 6 bases, the J end by 2 bases, with 11 bases between. CDR1 is MNHEY, CDR2 SVGAGI, per germline. The CDR3 is 13 amino acids. The CDR3 sequence: CASRSSATYEQYF. CDR3 coding DNA: TGTGCCAGCAGGAGTAGCGCAACCTACGAGCAGTACTTC.

This clonotype has at least ten counts. V gene TRBV6-5 combines with J gene TRBJ2-5; no clear D. The CDR3 sequence is 11 residues long. V gave up 4 bases and J gave up 4 bases, with 4 bases separating them. Germline CDR1 reads MNHEY; CDR2 reads SVGAGI. CDR3 region: CASSSLETQYF. The CDR3 DNA is TGTGCCAGCAGTTCCCTAGAGACCCAGTACTTC.

This clonotype was counted only a few times. This may be a read error, as it is one base from a much larger clone. The chain is built from TRBV12-3 or TRBV12-4 and TRBJ2-7, with D unclear. This CDR3 comprises 11 residues. This chain's CDR3 is CASSPAYEQNF. CDR3 sequence (DNA): TGTGCCAGCAGCCCCGCCTACGAGCAGAACTTC.

This clonotype was counted between two and nine times. The V call is TRBV5-1, the J call TRBJ2-2; D tentatively reads TRBD1 or TRBD2 (5 bases each). Looked up from germline, CDR1 is SGHRS and CDR2 is YFSETQ. The CDR3 loop spans 15 amino acids. With 4 bases removed from V and 4 bases from J, the gap between germline ends came to 14 bases. The CDR3 DNA is TGCGCCAGCAGCGCCCGGGACGGGGTCACCGGGGAGCTGTTTTTT. Protein sequence: CASSARDGVTGELFF.

The chain couples TRBV28 to TRBJ1-1; maybe TRBD1 (6 bases). Germline V gene sequence: CDR1 MDHEN, CDR2 SYDVKM. The CDR3 contains 16 residues. Trimming left V 1 base short and J 4 bases short, with 16 bases between. DNA for the CDR3: TGTGCCAGCAGTTTATTCGAGGGGAGGGGGAGCACTGAAGCTTTCTTT. It encodes CASSLFEGRGSTEAFF.

This clonotype has at least ten counts. The chain recombines TRBV12-3 or TRBV12-4 with TRBJ1-5; D possibly corresponds to TRBD1 (6 bases). This CDR3 is 14 amino acids long. Trimming cost V 5 bases and J 0 bases, with 8 bases left between them. This chain's CDR3 is CASSQGYSNQPQHF. The DNA of the CDR3 is TGTGCCAGCAGTCAGGGGTATAGCAATCAGCCCCAGCATTTT.

This clonotype was seen at least ten times. This chain uses TRBV6-2 or TRBV6-3 with TRBJ2-7, with 11 bases that match TRBD1. This CDR3 contains 14 residues. Germline lookup yields CDR1 MNHEY and CDR2 SVGEGT. V trimming: 4 bases; J trimming: 4 bases; junction bases outside the gene matches: 3. The CDR3 here is CASSWTGGNYEQYF. The CDR3 DNA sequence: TGTGCCAGCAGTTGGACAGGGGGCAATTACGAGCAGTACTTC.

About this clonotype itself: Since a far larger clone is one base different, this is likely a read error. CDR3 residues: CAGSPEPLAGSSYNEQFF. In DNA, the CDR3 is TGTGCCGGCAGCCCCGAACCACTAGCGGGGTCTTCCTACAATGAGCAGTTCTTC. The gene calls are TRBV7-3 and TRBJ2-1, with 10 bases identical to TRBD2. There are 18 residues in the CDR3. Germline lookup yields CDR1 SGHTA and CDR2 FQGTGA.

This clonotype was detected many times. V usage is TRBV20-1 and J usage is TRBJ2-2, with 14 bases matching TRBD2. Germline V gene lookup returns CDR1 DFQATT and CDR2 SNEGSKA (reference sequence). Trimming at V came to 3 bases and at J to 8 bases, leaving 8 bases not matched to a gene. CDR3 length equals 16 residues. The CDR3 nucleotides read TGCAGTGCTAGGGGGCCGGGACTAGCGGGAGTGGGGGAGCTGTTTTTT. Translation: CSARGPGLAGVGELFF.

To note about this clonotype: This may arise from a read error, as a much more abundant clone is one base away. V is TRBV20-1 and J is TRBJ1-6; 9 nucleotides align to TRBD1. The CDR3 is made up of 15 amino acids. The germline V gene encodes CDR1 DFQATT and CDR2 SNEGSKA (reference sequence). The CDR3 nucleotides read TGCAGTGTACGGGACAGGGTGTCCTATAATTCACGCCTCCACTTT. Its translation: CSVRDRVSYNSRLHF.

This clonotype was observed many times. V and J are TRBV3-1 and TRBJ1-5; no firm D call. V was shortened by 1 base and J by 7 bases, with 5 bases between the two germline ends. The CDR3 sequence is 12 residues long. Germline CDR1 is LGHDT and CDR2 is YNNKEL (reference sequence). CDR3 region: CASSQGPQPQHF. Written as DNA, the CDR3 is TGTGCCAGCAGCCAAGGGCCACAGCCCCAGCATTTT.

This clonotype has a count of ten or more. This chain joins TRBV5-1 and TRBJ2-7; TRBD2 is a possible D gene (5 bases). V was pared by 2 bases and J by 4 bases, with 10 bases between. This CDR3 region has 13 residues. In germline, CDR1 is SGHRS, CDR2 YFSETQ. CDR3 amino acids: CASSFGRTYEQYF. For the CDR3, the DNA is TGCGCCAGCAGCTTCGGGCGGACTTACGAGCAGTACTTC.

As for this clonotype: A far larger clone lies a single base away; this is likely a read error. The chain joins TRBV6-2 or TRBV6-3 to TRBJ1-5, with a weak D call TRBD1 (6 bases). CDR3 size: 14 residues. Germline values: CDR1 MNHEY, CDR2 SVGEGT. DNA for the CDR3: TGTGCCGGCAGTCGTGGGGGGGGCTCTCAGCCCCAGCATTTT. This codes for CAGSRGGGSQPQHF.

The sample holds many counts of this clonotype. The J gene is TRBJ1-3, the V gene TRBV19, with D perhaps matching TRBD1 (6 bases). Looked up from germline, CDR1 is LNHDA and CDR2 is SQIVND (reference sequence). Between the trimmed V and J ends, which lost 9 bases and 1 base, there was a span of 13 bases. The CDR3 sequence is 14 residues long. CDR3 in DNA: TGTGCCAGCAGAAAACAGGGATCTGGAAACACCATATATTTT. Translation gives CASRKQGSGNTIYF.

This clonotype was seen many times. This chain uses TRBV9 with TRBJ2-3; D not certain. Between the trimmed V and J ends, which lost 1 base and 0 bases, there was a span of 9 bases. CDR1 is SGDLS and CDR2 is YYNGEE in the germline V gene. The CDR3 totals 15 residues. CDR3 bases: TGTGCCAGCAGCGTAAGAGCTGCTAGCACAGATACGCAGTATTTT. It is translated as CASSVRAASTDTQYF.

This clonotype was recorded many times. This chain uses TRBV25-1 with TRBJ2-7, with TRBD1 matching 7 bases. This CDR3 is 18 amino acids long. V shed 1 base, J shed 2 bases, and the junction held 14 bases outside the gene matches. CDR1 and CDR2 from the germline V gene are MGHDK and SYGVNS. CDR3 in amino acids: CASSESIGTASLTYEQYF. The CDR3 DNA follows: TGTGCCAGCAGTGAATCTATCGGGACAGCCTCTTTAACCTACGAGCAGTACTTC.

This clonotype appeared many times. The genes are TRBV19 and TRBJ2-3; 12 bases are shared with TRBD2. CDR1 is LNHDA and CDR2 is SQIVND in the germline V gene (reference sequence). The CDR3 runs 15 residues. After removal of 6 bases from V and 2 bases from J, the junction contained 3 bases not matched to a gene. The DNA of the CDR3 is TGTGCCAGTAGCGCTAGCGGGAGGGTCACAGATACGCAGTATTTT. Amino acid sequence: CASSASGRVTDTQYF.

In this sample, this clonotype turned up many times. The genes are TRBV19 and TRBJ1-1; unclear D gene. Germline V gene lookup returns CDR1 LNHDA and CDR2 SQIVND (reference sequence). The CDR3 is made up of 11 amino acids. V dropped 4 bases and J dropped 4 bases, with 4 bases sitting between them. CDR3 sequence: CASSRITEAFF. Here the CDR3 DNA reads TGTGCCAGTAGTAGAATCACTGAAGCTTTCTTT.

There are many counts of this clonotype. The V call is TRBV20-1, the J call TRBJ2-3; 7 positions agree with TRBD1. The V and J ends lost 5 bases and 3 bases, in that order; junction bases with no gene match: 17. Looked up from germline, CDR1 is DFQATT and CDR2 is SNEGSKA (reference sequence). There are 17 residues in the CDR3. CDR3 sequence reads: CSAQGRGSELGTDTQYF. CDR3 DNA: TGCAGTGCTCAAGGCAGGGGGTCCGAACTCGGGACAGATACGCAGTATTTT.

This clonotype was seen at least ten times. The J gene is TRBJ2-5, the V gene TRBV7-9; D gene unclear. Germline CDR1 SEHNR, CDR2 FQNEAQ (reference sequence). V shed 0 bases and J shed 4 bases, with 15 bases lying between them. This CDR3 has 16 amino acids. The CDR3 reads CASSLALAPQRETQYF. In nucleotides, the CDR3 is TGTGCCAGCAGCTTAGCACTGGCCCCTCAGCGAGAGACCCAGTACTTC.